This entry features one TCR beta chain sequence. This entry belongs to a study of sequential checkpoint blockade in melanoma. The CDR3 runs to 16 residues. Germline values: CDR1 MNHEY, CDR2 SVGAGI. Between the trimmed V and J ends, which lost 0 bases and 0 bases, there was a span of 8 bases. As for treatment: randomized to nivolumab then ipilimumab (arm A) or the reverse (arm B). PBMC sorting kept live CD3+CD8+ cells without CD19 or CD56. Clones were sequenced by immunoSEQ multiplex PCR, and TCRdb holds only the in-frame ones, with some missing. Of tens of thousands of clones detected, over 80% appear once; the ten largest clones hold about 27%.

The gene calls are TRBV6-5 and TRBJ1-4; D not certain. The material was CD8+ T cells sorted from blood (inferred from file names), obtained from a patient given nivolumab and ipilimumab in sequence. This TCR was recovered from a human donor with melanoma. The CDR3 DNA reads TGTGCCAGCAGTTACTCGGCGGTTGCAACTAATGAAAAACTGTTTTTT. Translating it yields CASSYSAVATNEKLFF.